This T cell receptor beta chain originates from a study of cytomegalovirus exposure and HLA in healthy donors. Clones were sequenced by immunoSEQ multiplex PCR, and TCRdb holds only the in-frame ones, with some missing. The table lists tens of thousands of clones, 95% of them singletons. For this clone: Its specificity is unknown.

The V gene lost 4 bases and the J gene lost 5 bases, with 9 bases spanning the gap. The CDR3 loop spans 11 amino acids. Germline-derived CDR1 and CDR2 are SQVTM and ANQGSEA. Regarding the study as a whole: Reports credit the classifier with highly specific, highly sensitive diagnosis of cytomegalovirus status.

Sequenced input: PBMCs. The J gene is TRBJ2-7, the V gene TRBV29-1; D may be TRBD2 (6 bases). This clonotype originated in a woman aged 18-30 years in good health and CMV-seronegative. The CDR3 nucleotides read TGCAGCGTTGCATGGGGGGACGAGCAGTACTTC. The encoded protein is CSVAWGDEQYF.